One T cell receptor (beta chain) is described in this entry. Its matching antigen is unknown. The sample comes from a study of shared clonotypes between healthy human individuals. TCRdb keeps only in-frame clones here, not all; method: immunoSEQ multiplex PCR. This table has about 980,000 clones, around 80% appearing once. Study-level findings and limits: Some clonotypes were shared by all four sorted-subset donors, while others were not shared. The non-shared ones had lower generation probabilities than the shared ones.

Germline V CDR1 and CDR2: DFQATT, SNEGSKA (reference sequence). The CDR3 runs 11 residues. V lost 6 bases and J lost 8; bases outside the gene matches: 5. V is TRBV20-1 and J is TRBJ1-2, with 8 bases identical to TRBD1. This TCR derives from a man between 18 and 29 years old in good health. Sample: memory CD4+ T cells sorted from blood. Subset reported: CD45RA-negative fraction. CDR3 nucleotides: TGCAGTGCGATACAGGGGGGAGGCTACACCTTC. This codes for CSAIQGGGYTF.